Listed here are 10 T cell receptor beta chains from one sample, sequenced in a study of control samples from healthy donors and cancer patients. TCRdb keeps only in-frame clones here, not all; method: immunoSEQ multiplex PCR. Of more than 95,000 clones in the sample, more than 70% were seen once. Sequencing was carried out using blood. These receptors were obtained from a man aged 60-69 years in good health.

This clone was seen only once. V usage is TRBV20-1 and J usage is TRBJ1-5; unclear D gene. V lost 3 bases and J lost 4, with 10 bases in between. The CDR3 is 13 residues long. Looked up from germline, CDR1 is DFQATT and CDR2 is SNEGSKA (reference sequence). The CDR3, as DNA: TGCAGTGCTAGTTGGGATTTTAATCAGCCCCAGCATTTT. Residues: CSASWDFNQPQHF.

The chain combines TRBV27 with TRBJ1-4; D is possibly TRBD1 (6 bases). V lost 2 bases and J lost 8, with 18 bases in between. Germline CDR1 MNHEY, CDR2 SMNVEV (reference sequence). There are 16 residues in the CDR3. The CDR3 reads CASSLTPGASGEKLFF. CDR3 nucleotide sequence: TGTGCCAGCAGTTTAACCCCAGGGGCTTCGGGAGAAAAACTGTTTTTT.

The chain links TRBV6-1 to TRBJ1-1, with 7 nucleotides matching TRBD1. Germline CDR1 reads MNHNS; CDR2 reads SASEGT. The CDR3 is made up of 14 amino acids. J was trimmed by 2 bases and V by 9 bases; bases with no gene match: 9. The DNA for the CDR3 is TGTGCCAGTACTGGTCAGGGGGAAAACACTGAAGCTTTCTTT. This codes for CASTGQGENTEAFF.

This sequence joins TRBV30 and TRBJ1-4; 8 bases agree with TRBD1. The J segment lost 7 bases and the V segment lost 4 bases, leaving 8 bases of the junction unmatched. CDR1 GTSNPN and CDR2 SVGIG come from the germline V gene (reference sequence). This CDR3 has 14 amino acids. CDR3 sequence: CAWTRQGLSEKLFF. The CDR3 DNA reads TGTGCCTGGACTCGACAGGGGCTCTCTGAAAAACTGTTTTTT.

This clone turned up a few times. The J gene is TRBJ1-1, the V gene TRBV28; possible D gene TRBD1, 6 bases. The CDR3 is made up of 13 amino acids. The V end lost 7 bases, the J end lost 0 bases, and 9 bases lay between the germline ends. Germline V gives CDR1 MDHEN, CDR2 SYDVKM. DNA for the CDR3: TGTGCCAGCATCCCAGGGGTGAACACTGAAGCTTTCTTT. Translation: CASIPGVNTEAFF.

The chain recombines TRBV18 with TRBJ2-7; D may correspond to TRBD1 or TRBD2 (5 bases each). V was shortened by 4 bases and J by 5 bases, with 12 bases between the two germline ends. The CDR3 contains 13 residues. Germline CDR1 is KGHSH and CDR2 is LQKENI. The CDR3 loop is CASSLTRGDEQYF. The CDR3 DNA reads as TGTGCCAGCTCACTAACAAGAGGGGACGAGCAGTACTTC.

The J gene is TRBJ2-7, the V gene TRBV28; 10 nucleotides line up with TRBD2. CDR3 length: 14 residues. Germline trimming cut 5 bases from V and 2 bases from J; bases unmatched to any gene: 3. CDR1 is MDHEN and CDR2 is SYDVKM in the germline V gene. The CDR3 spells CASSPSGGAYEQYF. CDR3 bases: TGTGCCAGCAGTCCTAGCGGGGGAGCCTACGAGCAGTACTTC.

This chain links TRBV12-3 or TRBV12-4 with TRBJ1-2; D might be TRBD1 (5 bases). Trimming stripped 5 bases from V and 2 bases from J, with 6 bases between. The CDR3 runs to 12 residues. DNA of the CDR3: TGTGCCAGCAGTGGGGGGAACTATGGCTACACCTTC. It is translated as CASSGGNYGYTF.

The chain is built from TRBV6-5 and TRBJ1-2; tentatively, D is TRBD1 (5 bases). CDR3 length: 14 residues. Trimming stripped 6 bases from V and 3 bases from J, with 14 bases between. CDR1 is MNHEY, CDR2 SVGAGI, per germline. CDR3 DNA: TGTGCCAGCAGAAAGACGGGGGGGGACTATGGCTACACCTTC. Its translation is CASRKTGGDYGYTF.

The chain joins TRBV30 to TRBJ1-2; the D gene is possibly TRBD1 (5 bases). Germline-derived CDR1 and CDR2 are GTSNPN and SVGIG (reference sequence). The V and J ends lost 3 bases and 8 bases respectively, with 10 bases between them. This CDR3 region has 11 residues. This CDR3 is CAWSHYRGYTF. CDR3 DNA: TGTGCCTGGAGCCACTACAGGGGCTACACCTTC.